The next 23 T cell receptor beta chains were all read from a single sample in a study of PD-L1 blockade in urothelial cancer. Time point defined: pretreatment peripheral blood. The protocol was immunoSEQ multiplex PCR, while the TCRdb copy is restricted to in-frame clones and leaves out a portion. The sample carries some 71,000 clones, approximately 84% recorded once. Material: PBMCs, obtained around atezolizumab (anti-PD-L1) treatment. Receptors originate from a man aged 55 to 70 with urothelial cancer.

The V call is TRBV19, the J call TRBJ1-2; 9 bases match TRBD1. The V segment lost 5 bases and the J segment 4 bases; nucleotides outside the gene matches: 5. CDR3 length: 14 amino acids. From germline, CDR1 is LNHDA and CDR2 SQIVND (reference sequence). The chain's CDR3 is CASSPQTGGYGYTF. In DNA, the CDR3 is TGTGCCAGTAGTCCTCAGACAGGGGGCTATGGCTACACCTTC. Supplemented by reference TRBV19 and TRBJ1-2, the full variable domain reads DGGITQSPKYLFRKEGQNVTLSCEQNLNHDAMYWYRQDPGQGLRLIYYSQIVNDFQKGDIAEGYSVSREKKESFPLTVTSAQKNPTAFYLCASSPQTGGYGYTFGSGTRLTVV.

Remarks on this clone: This specimen includes other DNA sequences encoding the same CDR3. The chain employs TRBV30 and TRBJ2-7; D is undetermined. V was shortened by 5 bases and J by 0 bases, with 8 bases between the two germline ends. Germline V CDR1 and CDR2: GTSNPN, SVGIG (reference sequence). The length of the CDR3 is 12 residues. The CDR3 bases are TGTGCCTGGTCGTCAGTCTCCTACGAGCAGTACTTC. This translates into CAWSSVSYEQYF. The whole variable domain, remainder taken from reference TRBV30 and TRBJ2-7, is SQTIHQWPATLVQPVGSPLSLECTVEGTSNPNLYWYRQAAGRGLQLLFYSVGIGQISSEVPQNLSASRPQDRQFILSSKKLLLSDSGFYLCAWSSVSYEQYFGPGTRLTVT.

The V call is TRBV30, the J call TRBJ1-5; no reliable D call. The V gene's germline CDR1 is GTSNPN and CDR2 SVGIG (reference sequence). The CDR3 contains 15 residues. Trimming stripped 1 base from V and 3 bases from J, with 13 bases between. The CDR3 DNA follows: TGTGCCTGGAGTGAAGGAGTGTTGTTCAATCAGCCCCAGCATTTT. As protein: CAWSEGVLFNQPQHF.

This chain joins TRBV6-6 and TRBJ1-2, with TRBD1 matching over 8 bases. V was clipped by 2 bases and J by 8 bases; unmatched bases: 4. The CDR3 is 13 residues long. The germline CDR1 and CDR2 sequences are MNHNY and SVGAGI (reference sequence). In nucleotides, the CDR3 is TGTGCCAGCAGTTACGGTGACAGGGGCGGCTACACCTTC. Its protein is CASSYGDRGGYTF.

The chain uses TRBV6-1 and TRBJ2-1, with D perhaps TRBD2 (5 bases). Germline CDR1 reads MNHNS; CDR2 reads SASEGT. V shed 2 bases and J shed 7 bases, with 9 bases lying between them. The CDR3 has 13 residues. The CDR3 reads CASSEFWRNEQFF. The CDR3 bases are TGTGCCAGCAGTGAATTTTGGAGGAATGAGCAGTTCTTC.

This clone showed up just once. The J gene is TRBJ2-2, the V gene TRBV27; D not resolved. The V end was cut by 3 bases, the J end by 0 bases, with 8 bases between. This CDR3 has 15 residues. Germline V gene lookup returns CDR1 MNHEY and CDR2 SMNVEV (reference sequence). In DNA, the CDR3 is TGTGCCAGCAGTTTGCAGAACGCGAACACCGGGGAGCTGTTTTTT. Its translation is CASSLQNANTGELFF.

The chain recombines TRBV7-9 with TRBJ1-4; TRBD1 matches 9 bases. CDR3 length: 15 residues. Unmatched junction bases numbered 6, after V lost 5 bases and J lost 5 bases. The V gene's germline CDR1 is SEHNR and CDR2 FQNEAQ (reference sequence). The CDR3: CASSPGQGTNEKLFF. In nucleotides, the CDR3 is TGTGCCAGCAGCCCCGGACAGGGGACGAATGAAAAACTGTTTTTT.

The chain employs TRBV21-1 and TRBJ2-7; TRBD2 reflects the table's D call only, with no check against the DNA. TRBV21-1 is assigned pseudogene status. The CDR3 is 15 amino acids. The CDR3 protein is CASSKLDCNSYEQYF. CDR3 nucleotides: TGTGCCAGCAGCAAATTGGACTGTAACTCCTACGAGCAGTACTTC.

The rearrangement uses TRBV2 and TRBJ2-7, with D possibly matching TRBD1 (5 bases). The CDR3 sequence is 13 residues long. CDR1 SNHLY and CDR2 FYNNEI come from the germline V gene. V was shortened by 11 bases and J by 3 bases, with 17 bases between the two germline ends. CDR3 sequence: CAQKEGELYEQYF. DNA of the CDR3: TGTGCCCAAAAGGAAGGGGAACTCTACGAGCAGTACTTC.

The genes are TRBV6-1 and TRBJ1-2, with D tentatively TRBD1 (6 bases). The germline V gene has CDR1 MNHNS and CDR2 SASEGT. CDR3 length: 18 amino acids. V lost 2 bases and J lost 4, with 23 bases in between. CDR3 region: CASSEILGAQRGTYGYTF. The CDR3 coding sequence is TGTGCCAGCAGTGAAATATTGGGGGCCCAAAGGGGGACCTATGGCTACACCTTC.

This rearrangement joins TRBV19 to TRBJ1-1; 10 bases are a match to TRBD1. Germline trimming cut 7 bases from V and 6 bases from J; bases unmatched to any gene: 8. The length of the CDR3 is 14 residues. Germline assignment: CDR1 LNHDA and CDR2 SQIVND (reference sequence). As DNA, the CDR3 is TGTGCCAGTAACCCCCGGGACAGGGGCGCTGAAGCTTTCTTT. It translates to CASNPRDRGAEAFF.

For the CDR3, the DNA is TGTGCCTGGAACGCCGGGACATCGAACTACGAGCAGTACTTC. Protein product: CAWNAGTSNYEQYF. V gene TRBV30 combines with J gene TRBJ2-7, with D perhaps matching TRBD1 (6 bases). This CDR3 is built from 14 residues. CDR1 and CDR2 (germline): GTSNPN, SVGIG (reference sequence). The V end lost 4 bases, the J end lost 3 bases, and 16 bases lay between the germline ends.

The chain employs TRBV11-1 and TRBJ2-7, with D perhaps matching TRBD1 (6 bases). The CDR3 is made up of 12 amino acids. Germline CDR1 and CDR2: SGHAT and FQDESV (reference sequence). Trimming cost V 0 bases and J 6 bases, with 6 bases left between them. CDR3 DNA sequence: TGTGCCAGCAGCTTAGCCAGGGGCGAGCAGTACTTC. Translating it yields CASSLARGEQYF.

The gene calls are TRBV10-1 and TRBJ2-7; maybe TRBD1 (6 bases). CDR3 length equals 14 residues. CDR1 is WNHNN, CDR2 SYGVQD, per germline (reference sequence). V lost 0 bases and J 7 bases, leaving 13 bases between the germline ends. The chain's CDR3 is CASSESFRGGEQYF. The DNA of the CDR3 is TGCGCCAGCAGTGAGTCGTTCAGGGGTGGTGAGCAGTACTTC.

The chain has TRBV5-4 and TRBJ2-1; 8 bases are shared with TRBD1. The trim removed 3 bases at V and 7 bases at J, leaving 9 bases unmatched. The length of the CDR3 is 15 residues. From germline, CDR1 is SGHNT and CDR2 YYREEE (reference sequence). The chain's CDR3 is CASSSWGRGQNEQFF. CDR3 nucleotides: TGTGCCAGCAGCTCCTGGGGCAGGGGGCAGAATGAGCAGTTCTTC.

V and J are TRBV6-5 and TRBJ2-7; D perhaps matches TRBD1 (5 bases). The CDR3 has 13 residues. The V gene's germline CDR1 is MNHEY and CDR2 SVGAGI. The CDR3, as DNA: TGTGCGTCTACAAAAGGGGCATCTTCCGAGCAGTACTTC. This encodes CASTKGASSEQYF.

This chain connects TRBV28 to TRBJ1-1; D gene unclear. Germline V gives CDR1 MDHEN, CDR2 SYDVKM. CDR3 size: 13 residues. The V end was cut by 2 bases, the J end by 0 bases, with 4 bases between. CDR3 amino acids: CASSLPMNTEAFF. CDR3 coding DNA: TGTGCCAGCAGTTTACCCATGAACACTGAAGCTTTCTTT.

This chain joins TRBV28 and TRBJ2-1; D gene ambiguous. V was clipped by 2 bases and J by 3 bases, with 5 bases between them. The CDR3 extends over 13 amino acids. Germline assignment: CDR1 MDHEN and CDR2 SYDVKM. This chain's CDR3 is CASSLPVYNEQFF. The CDR3 DNA reads TGTGCCAGCAGTTTACCAGTCTACAATGAGCAGTTCTTC.

This clone was counted once. This rearrangement joins TRBV7-2 to TRBJ2-7; 8 positions match TRBD1. From germline, CDR1 is SGHTA and CDR2 FQGNSA. V dropped 5 bases and J dropped 5; count of bases not matched to a gene: 17. This CDR3 has 17 residues. CDR3 region: CASSPISRGTGWNEQYF. The DNA of the CDR3 is TGTGCCAGCAGCCCCATTAGTAGGGGGACAGGTTGGAACGAGCAGTACTTC.

The chain uses TRBV5-1 and TRBJ1-2; D gene ambiguous. Per germline, CDR1 SGHRS and CDR2 YFSETQ. This CDR3 comprises 15 residues. V was trimmed by 4 bases and J by 0 bases, leaving 13 bases between them. As DNA, the CDR3 is TGCGCCAGCAGCGCGACTACAGCCCCTAACTATGGCTACACCTTC. It codes for CASSATTAPNYGYTF.

This clone has only a few counts. This rearrangement joins TRBV27 to TRBJ1-2, with D maybe TRBD1 (5 bases). Germline CDR1 and CDR2: MNHEY and SMNVEV (reference sequence). V dropped 1 base and J dropped 4 bases, with 13 bases sitting between them. The CDR3 has 15 residues. The CDR3 region has the DNA TGTGCCAGCAGTTTATACGGCCAGGGATCCTATGGCTACACCTTC. Protein: CASSLYGQGSYGYTF.

This chain connects TRBV9 to TRBJ2-5; D is perhaps TRBD1 (5 bases). Trimming removed 4 bases from V and 4 bases from J, with 14 bases in between. CDR3 length: 14 residues. Germline V lookup: CDR1 SGDLS, CDR2 YYNGEE. The DNA of the CDR3 is TGTGCCAGCAGCCCCCGGCAGGGCCGAGAGACCCAGTACTTC. This sequence encodes CASSPRQGRETQYF.

This chain joins TRBV4-2 and TRBJ2-7; 11 bases are a match to TRBD2. Germline trimming cut 0 bases from V and 4 bases from J; bases unmatched to any gene: 17. The CDR3 is made up of 20 amino acids. Germline loops: CDR1 LGHNA, CDR2 YNFKEQ. The DNA for the CDR3 is TGTGCCAGCAGCCAAGAAAAAGGGACAGGATTTCTAGCGGGGGGATACGAGCAGTACTTC. Translating it yields CASSQEKGTGFLAGGYEQYF.